The 12 T cell receptor beta chains reported below all come from one sample, sequenced in a study of shared clonotypes between healthy human individuals. This table comes from immunoSEQ multiplex PCR, and its TCRdb copy is limited to in-frame clones, with some not included. The sample gives 1.5 million to 2.5 million clones, over 85% of which show up once; roughly 1% is in the top ten. Only CD45RO-negative cells positively selected for CCR7 counted as naive CD8 cells, so terminally differentiated effector memory CD45RA+ cells were excluded. Material: naive CD8+ T cells sorted from blood. These receptors were obtained from a man between 18 and 35 years old in good health.

V and J are TRBV7-9 and TRBJ2-1; 15 bases agree with TRBD2. The V gene's germline CDR1 is SEHNR and CDR2 FQNEAQ (reference sequence). The CDR3 extends over 17 amino acids. V was pared by 3 bases and J by 8 bases, with 8 bases of the junction left unmatched. The CDR3 sequence: CASSFPGLAGGVDEQFF. The CDR3 coding sequence is TGTGCCAGCAGCTTTCCGGGACTAGCGGGAGGAGTCGATGAGCAGTTCTTC.

The V and J genes are TRBV7-9 and TRBJ2-7; 9 positions agree with TRBD2. V was pared by 1 base and J by 4 bases, with 5 bases of the junction left unmatched. The CDR3 is made up of 15 amino acids. Looked up from germline, CDR1 is SEHNR and CDR2 is FQNEAQ (reference sequence). CDR3 sequence (DNA): TGTGCCAGCAGCTTAGAAGCTAGCGGGGCTTACGAGCAGTACTTC. Its translation is CASSLEASGAYEQYF.

V usage is TRBV7-6 and J usage is TRBJ2-7, with TRBD1 matching 8 bases. The CDR3 spans 15 residues. Germline V gene sequence: CDR1 SGHVS, CDR2 FNYEAQ. V lost 6 bases, J lost 2 bases, and 9 bases stayed unmatched. The CDR3 DNA is TGTGCCAGCAGTCCTACCGGGACAGGACCCTACGAGCAGTACTTC. Encoded protein: CASSPTGTGPYEQYF.

To note about this clone: Other DNA sequences within the sample encode an identical CDR3. V is TRBV5-6 and J is TRBJ2-7; D might be TRBD2 (6 bases). The V gene's germline CDR1 is SGHDT and CDR2 YYEEEE. The V end was cut by 2 bases, the J end by 5 bases, with 11 bases between. The CDR3 is 13 amino acids. CDR3 sequence reads: CASSLGGIDEQYF. CDR3 DNA: TGTGCCAGCAGCTTAGGCGGGATCGACGAGCAGTACTTC.

The chain carries TRBV5-1 and TRBJ1-1; D not certain. With 4 bases removed from V and 11 bases from J, the gap between germline ends came to 15 bases. The CDR3 is 12 amino acids. From germline, CDR1 is SGHRS and CDR2 YFSETQ. The CDR3 nucleotides read TGCGCCAGCAGCACCTCGTCCAGTGGGGCTTTCTTT. This sequence encodes CASSTSSSGAFF.

This sequence joins TRBV4-1 and TRBJ1-5; D call uncertain. The CDR3 spans 14 residues. Germline V CDR1 and CDR2: MGHRA, YSYEKL. Trimming shortened V by 4 bases and J by 5 bases, and 12 bases separated the two germline ends. CDR3 nucleotides: TGCGCCAGCAGCCTAACAGTGACCTATCAGCCCCAGCATTTT. This translates into CASSLTVTYQPQHF.

Details on this clone: Additional DNA sequences in this sample encode the identical CDR3. The J gene is TRBJ2-3, the V gene TRBV4-3; D is unclear. Germline V gene sequence: CDR1 LGHNA, CDR2 YSLEER. The CDR3 is 13 amino acids. Trimming took 1 base from V and 5 from J, leaving 7 bases between them. The CDR3 bases are TGCGCCAGCAGCCAAGTATGGGGAGATACGCAGTATTTT. As protein: CASSQVWGDTQYF.

This chain links TRBV27 with TRBJ2-7; 8 bases align to TRBD2. The CDR3 is 13 amino acids. With 4 bases clipped from V and 6 bases from J, the junction kept 5 bases outside the gene matches. CDR1 and CDR2 (germline): MNHEY, SMNVEV (reference sequence). CDR3 nucleotides: TGTGCCAGCAGTTCCTCCCGGGGGGGCGAGCAGTACTTC. Encoded protein: CASSSSRGGEQYF.

Details on this clone: This specimen includes other DNA sequences encoding the same CDR3. The rearrangement joins TRBV6-5 to TRBJ2-7; 7 bases are a match to TRBD1. The V gene's germline CDR1 is MNHEY and CDR2 SVGAGI. CDR3 size: 13 residues. The junction had 7 bases not matched to a gene; V was cut back by 6 bases and J by 5 bases. CDR3 sequence: CASSLTGPDEQYF. CDR3 in DNA: TGTGCCAGCAGCTTGACAGGGCCCGACGAGCAGTACTTC.

Comments on this clone: Distinct nucleotide sequences in the sample also encode this CDR3. The rearrangement uses TRBV19 and TRBJ2-7, with D perhaps TRBD1 or TRBD2 (5 bases each). The V gene's germline CDR1 is LNHDA and CDR2 SQIVND (reference sequence). Trimming took off 1 base at V and 0 bases at J, with 7 bases between the two ends. The CDR3 covers 14 residues. The CDR3 DNA reads as TGTGCCAGTAGTATAGTCGGGGCCTCCTACGAGCAGTACTTC. Translated, it gives CASSIVGASYEQYF.

The chain employs TRBV6-1 and TRBJ2-3; D gene uncertain. Trimming stripped 6 bases from V and 4 bases from J, with 8 bases between. The CDR3 has 12 residues. Germline assignment: CDR1 MNHNS and CDR2 SASEGT. The CDR3 DNA reads TGTGCCAGCAGATCAATGTCAGATACGCAGTATTTT. Translating it yields CASRSMSDTQYF.

The rearrangement uses TRBV6-5 and TRBJ1-1, with TRBD1 as a possible D gene (5 bases). Germline values: CDR1 MNHEY, CDR2 SVGAGI. V was cut by 0 bases and J by 0 bases, with 8 bases left in between. This CDR3 contains 15 residues. The CDR3 DNA follows: TGTGCCAGCAGTTACTCGGACATTATGAACACTGAAGCTTTCTTT. Protein: CASSYSDIMNTEAFF.